This T cell receptor beta chain was sequenced in a study of vaccination and CD4 T cells after COVID-19 (dated by TCRdb to between 2021 and 2023). Study-level background: Every convalescent patient had a positive nasal swab PCR test for SARS-CoV-2, with mild disease in several patients and severe disease in one. In control cultures, a CEFX viral epitope pool was used as positive control, an HIV-1 Nef peptide pool was used as negative control, or no peptide was added. Post-COVID blood samples from convalescent patients were collected a median of 101 days after diagnosis, with a range of roughly 30 to 161 days. Overlapping spike peptide pools from SARS-CoV-2 and from the common cold coronaviruses HCoV-NL63, HCoV-OC43 and HCoV-229E were used as culture stimuli. The spike-specific CD4+ TCR repertoire was compared before and after mRNA vaccination in approximately 9 COVID-19 convalescent patients and several infection-naive healthy vaccine recipients. Participants received two doses of either the Pfizer-BioNTech BNT162b2 vaccine (n=8) or the Moderna mRNA-1273 vaccine (n=2). The time from the second vaccine dose to post-vaccine blood sampling had a median of around 72 days and ranged from about 14 to 241 days. The convalescent cohort comprised six males and four females, including two Hispanic individuals, seven Caucasians, two Asians and one multiracial person.

A remark on this clonotype: It has no known antigen specificity. Base-call qualities are not available, and no considerably larger clone is one nucleotide away.

The library was obtained by PCR. DNA from cultured CD4+ T cells was subjected to TCR sequencing with the Oncomine TCR Beta short-read assay at the Johns Hopkins FTIC core. The QIAamp micro DNA kit was used to extract genomic DNA from the cultured CD4+ T cells. Oncomine TCR Beta libraries from cultured CD4+ T cells were pooled using unique dual indexes and sequenced on an Illumina iSeq 100. On the study's bioinformatics: Non-productive sequences were removed, and CDR3s that did not start with C, did not end with F or W, or were shorter than 7 amino acids were discarded. Antigen-specific clonotypes were identified with the MANAFEST web application by comparing peptide-stimulated wells with reference and other culture wells. For a clone to be called positive, the clone needed an FDR below 0.05, an odds ratio above 5, and a productive frequency above 0.1% in at least two of three replicate wells. A clonotype counted as cross-reactive if it showed significant expansion both in the SARS-CoV-2 spike wells and in at least one common cold coronavirus spike condition. Similarity between CDR3 sequences was evaluated in R version 3.6.1 using Levenshtein distances (stringdist) and unrooted phylogenetic trees (ape). TCRdb redid the processing of the public reads, applying fastp at Q25 and MiXCR, and retained in-frame beta chains. Rows are combined by CDR3 protein, so each entry shows the most common genes and DNA. Clone size and V and J calls follow TCRdb, not the original study. This sample holds about 18,000 distinct CDR3 sequences; approximately 51% were observed only once. The ten largest account for 5% to 7% of the sample.

The sample's treatment or condition label, in plain terms: roughly 11-day PBMC culture with coronavirus spike peptide pools or control peptides (ViraFEST assay). The ViraFEST assay, used in the study, expanded antigen-specific T cells with peptide pools and then identified the expanded clonotypes through TCR sequencing. The positive SARS-CoV-2 PCR tests of the convalescent patients were dated from March to December 2020, before the Alpha, Beta and Delta variants emerged in the United States. Over 1.5 million PBMCs per well were cultured in IMDM with roughly 5% human AB serum and approximately 10 IU/ml IL-2, plus 10 ug/ml peptide pools. On days 3 and 7, half of the culture medium was replaced with fresh IL-2-containing medium. After 10 to 11 days of culture, CD4+ T cells were isolated by negative selection with the EasySep CD4+ T cell isolation kit. Ficoll-Paque Plus gradient centrifugation was used to isolate PBMCs from whole blood, and the isolated PBMCs were then either used fresh or cryopreserved at -140C. Culture conditions were generally each tested in triplicate wells.

Results and caveats for the whole study, not just this receptor: The median count of SARS-CoV-2-reactive clonotypes went up from around 20 after infection to more than 30 after vaccination, although the change was not significant. Of the vaccine-specific clones found in convalescent patients, nearly all (304 of 307) were mono-reactive for SARS-CoV-2 spike instead of being cross-reactive with common cold coronaviruses. In convalescent patients, a median about 86% of post-vaccine SARS-CoV-2-reactive clones were detected only after vaccination, suggesting vaccine-specific priming. Relatively few convalescent patients were included in the study, and early timepoints after natural infection were not analyzed.

The CDR3 spans 15 residues, from the cysteine through the phenylalanine. Only the CDR3 portion is preserved as DNA: 45 bases, with reading frame beginning at the first base. Reading the germline V gene gives CDR1 LGHNA and CDR2 YNFKEQ. V loses 4 bases at its end and J loses 7 bases; junction bases beyond the gene matches: 9. The rearranged chain carries TRBV4-2 and TRBJ2-2, with 7 bases in between that match TRBD2. The source material was CD4+ T cells from blood, cultured in vitro. The TCR comes from a human donor who had recovered from COVID-19. The CDR3 region has the sequence CASSPGGEGGGELFF. The DNA sequence is given as TGTGCCAGCAGCCCAGGAGGGGAGGGAGGCGGGGAGCTGTTTTTT.